This T cell receptor (beta chain) comes out of a study of OX40 agonist ivuxolimab in advanced cancers. Study summary: Ivuxolimab, which patients received intravenously every 2 weeks, was dosed at 0.01 to 10 mg/kg. Three patients, one with hepatocellular carcinoma and two with cutaneous melanoma, achieved partial responses. General study results and limits: At 0.1 to 3.0 mg/kg, CD4+ and CD8+ blood T cells expanded clonally by week 6. More expanded clones were seen, on average, in CD8+ T cells than in CD4+.

The data were produced by immunoSEQ multiplex PCR, yet TCRdb's version contains in-frame clones alone and is incomplete. Of 7,500 to 8,500 clones in the sample, about 88% were seen once. V dropped 1 base and J dropped 0 bases, with 3 bases sitting between them. The germline gives CDR1 LNHNV, CDR2 YYDKDF (reference sequence). CDR3 size: 14 residues. Regarding this clone: The target antigen is unknown.

The TCR comes from an adult with an advanced solid tumor such as melanoma, head and neck, liver or kidney cancer. V is TRBV15 and J is TRBJ2-2; D not resolved. Sample: CD4+ or CD8+ T cells sorted from blood, taken in a trial of the OX40 agonist ivuxolimab. DNA for the CDR3: TGTGCCACCAGCAGAGGACCGAACACCGGGGAGCTGTTTTTT. This sequence encodes CATSRGPNTGELFF.